A selection of T cell receptor beta chains follows, all from one sample in a study of graft-versus-host responses after intestinal transplantation. Sequencing used immunoSEQ multiplex PCR; TCRdb keeps in-frame clones, though not all of them. The sample holds 15,000 to 20,000 clones, roughly 33% seen once. Material: alloreactive CD4+ T cells from a mixed lymphocyte reaction culture, obtained before transplantation. The source is a human patient who was an organ donor for intestinal transplantation. The CDR3 runs from the conserved cysteine through the conserved F or W. D genes are given only for firm matches. Some rows mark clone size as missing; the rest say once, few, many or name a class of expanded clone.

v_gene	len	d_gene	j_gene	abundance	CDR3nt	CDR3aa
TRBV9	12	.	TRBJ2-3	.	TGTGCCAGCAGCGTAGATCGGAATACGCAGTATTTT	CASSVDRNTQYF
TRBV9	12	.	TRBJ1-2	.	TGTGCCAGCAGCGGCCCTTTCTATGGCTACACCTTC	CASSGPFYGYTF
TRBV7-3	13	TRBD1	TRBJ1-1	.	TGTGCCAGCAGCTTAAGACAGGGCACTGAAGCTTTCTTT	CASSLRQGTEAFF
TRBV15	12	.	TRBJ1-4	.	TGTGCCACCAGCAGAGAAATCGGGGGACTGTTTTTT	CATSREIGGLFF
TRBV4-1	15	.	TRBJ2-1	.	TGCGCCAGCAGCCAAGAGGGCAGGGCCTACAATGAGCAGTTCTTC	CASSQEGRAYNEQFF
TRBV5-6	15	TRBD1	TRBJ1-4	medium-sized	TGTGCCAGCAGCTTGCCGGGACAGGGTAGAGAAAAACTGTTTTTT	CASSLPGQGREKLFF
TRBV28	12	.	TRBJ2-1	.	TGTGCCAGCAGTGTGAGGACGGATGAGCAGTTCTTC	CASSVRTDEQFF
TRBV6-5	13	.	TRBJ2-7	.	TGTGCCAGCAGTTACGGGGAAGGCTACGAGCAGTACTTC	CASSYGEGYEQYF
TRBV5-4	15	TRBD1	TRBJ2-5	.	TGTGCCAGCAGCTTGGTTCGGACAGGGGGAGAGACCCAGTACTTC	CASSLVRTGGETQYF
TRBV10-3	13	.	TRBJ1-5	few	TGTGCCATCAGTGACCACCAGGGGTGGCCCCAGCATTTT	CAISDHQGWPQHF
TRBV10-1	16	TRBD2	TRBJ2-2	.	TGCGCCAGCAGTGAGTCGGGGCTAGCGGGAGCCGGGGAGCTGTTTTTT	CASSESGLAGAGELFF
TRBV5-4	14	.	TRBJ1-2	.	TGTGCCAGCAGCTTGTTGGGCAGGGACTATGGCTACACCTTC	CASSLLGRDYGYTF
TRBV15	15	.	TRBJ2-1	.	TGTGCCACCAGCAGCCGCGATACTAGCTACAATGAGCAGTTCTTC	CATSSRDTSYNEQFF
TRBV6-5	14	.	TRBJ1-3	medium-sized	TGTGCCAGCAGACAGAATTGGGGGGGAAACACCATATATTTT	CASRQNWGGNTIYF
TRBV7-2	12	.	TRBJ2-3	.	TGTGCCAGCAGCAAATTTACAGATACGCAGTATTTT	CASSKFTDTQYF
TRBV2	15	TRBD1	TRBJ1-4	.	TGTGCCAGCAGTGGGGTAACAGGGGCTAATGAAAAACTGTTTTTT	CASSGVTGANEKLFF
TRBV7-9	13	.	TRBJ1-2	.	TGTGCCAGCAACAACCCGGGACACTATGGCTACACCTTC	CASNNPGHYGYTF
TRBV30	14	.	TRBJ2-3	few	TGTGCCTGGAGTAGAGGTTGGGTGATTGATACGCAGTATTTT	CAWSRGWVIDTQYF
TRBV30	13	.	TRBJ1-5	many	TGTGCCTGGAGTGGACAGGGCAATCAGCCCCAGCATTTT	CAWSGQGNQPQHF
TRBV10-3	14	TRBD1	TRBJ2-7	few	TGTGCCATCAGTTCCGCCCTAACAGGGGGAGAGCAGTACTTC	CAISSALTGGEQYF
TRBV7-2	17	TRBD2	TRBJ2-7	medium-sized	TGTGCCAGCAGCTTAGGGGTAGCGGGATGGGCGAACTACGAGCAGTACTTC	CASSLGVAGWANYEQYF
TRBV18	13	.	TRBJ1-4	.	TGTGCCAGCTCACGTGGCTATGATGAAAAACTGTTTTTT	CASSRGYDEKLFF
TRBV28	16	.	TRBJ2-7	.	TGTGCCAGCAGTGGGGCCGGTTGGACCTTCTCCTACGAGCAGTACTTC	CASSGAGWTFSYEQYF
TRBV7-9	16	TRBD1	TRBJ2-7	.	TGTGCCAGCAGCTTCTCGGCCGGGACAGGGGCCTACGAGCAGTACTTC	CASSFSAGTGAYEQYF
TRBV11-2	15	.	TRBJ2-6	.	TGTGCCAGCAGCTTAAGAGTCTCTGGGGCCAACGTCCTGACTTTC	CASSLRVSGANVLTF
TRBV6-1	18	TRBD2	TRBJ2-3	few	TGTGCCAGCAGTGAAGCGGGGACTAGCGGGAGGGTGGGAGATACGCAGTATTTT	CASSEAGTSGRVGDTQYF
TRBV5-6	14	.	TRBJ1-2	.	TGTGCCAGCAGCTTGGGACAGTCTTCTTATGGCTACACCTTC	CASSLGQSSYGYTF
TRBV2	14	.	TRBJ2-4	.	TGTGCCAGCGAATTAGGGGCAGCCAAAAACATTCAGTACTTC	CASELGAAKNIQYF
TRBV4-2	15	.	TRBJ1-5	.	TGTGCCAGCAGCCAAGGGACAGATAGCAATCAGCCCCAGCATTTT	CASSQGTDSNQPQHF
TRBV19	16	.	TRBJ1-3	few	TGTGCCAGTAGTCGCTCGGCGGCCAACTCTGGAAACACCATATATTTT	CASSRSAANSGNTIYF
TRBV28	17	TRBD1	TRBJ1-1	.	TGTGCCAGCAGTTTTGAAATGGGACAGCTAATGAACACTGAAGCTTTCTTT	CASSFEMGQLMNTEAFF
TRBV19	15	.	TRBJ2-6	.	TGTGCCAGTAGTATAGACCTCTCTGGGGCCAACGTCCTGACTTTC	CASSIDLSGANVLTF
TRBV19	16	.	TRBJ2-7	few	TGTGCCAGTAGTATAGCAGCGGGTAGTTCCTTGAGCGAGCAGTACTTC	CASSIAAGSSLSEQYF
TRBV7-2	15	.	TRBJ2-7	.	TGTGCCAGCAGCTTATCCGGGGGAAGCTCCTACGAGCAGTACTTC	CASSLSGGSSYEQYF
TRBV5-5	14	.	TRBJ1-5	.	TGTGCCAGCGACAGAGGGGCAGGGAATCAGCCCCAGCATTTT	CASDRGAGNQPQHF
TRBV18	15	TRBD1	TRBJ2-3	.	TGTGCCAGCTCACCAACAGGGGGCGGCACAGATACGCAGTATTTT	CASSPTGGGTDTQYF
TRBV11-1	18	TRBD1	TRBJ2-5	.	TGTGCCAGCAGCTTAGCGCCCTCCGGGACAGGGTACCAAGAGACCCAGTACTTC	CASSLAPSGTGYQETQYF
TRBV30	12	.	TRBJ1-2	few	TGTGCCTGGATCCGAGGGAACTATGGCTACACCTTC	CAWIRGNYGYTF
TRBV6-1	14	TRBD1	TRBJ2-7	few	TGTGCCAGCAGCCTGGTAGGGGGCTCCTGGGAGCAGTACTTC	CASSLVGGSWEQYF
TRBV11-2	15	.	TRBJ1-1	.	TGTGCCAGCAGCTTTCGGGGGGCTTGGAACACTGAAGCTTTCTTT	CASSFRGAWNTEAFF
TRBV5-1	15	TRBD2	TRBJ2-3	.	TGCGCCAGCAGCCCCCAGGGAGGGGGCACAGATACGCAGTATTTT	CASSPQGGGTDTQYF
TRBV4-2	14	.	TRBJ2-7	.	TGTGCCAGCAGCCAAGTTGTAGGGTCCTACGAGCAGTACTTC	CASSQVVGSYEQYF
TRBV28	14	TRBD2	TRBJ2-5	.	TGTGCCAGCAGTGACGGGAGGGCCGTTGAGACCCAGTACTTC	CASSDGRAVETQYF
TRBV6-5	14	TRBD1	TRBJ1-5	few	TGTGCCAGCAGGGGGACAGGGAGCAATCAGCCCCAGCATTTT	CASRGTGSNQPQHF
TRBV4-2	18	TRBD2	TRBJ2-1	few	TGTGCCAGCAGCCCTTACCGGACTAGTGGCGGGAGGGTCAATGAGCAGTTCTTC	CASSPYRTSGGRVNEQFF